The source of this TCR beta chain is a study of cytomegalovirus exposure and HLA in healthy donors. General study findings and limits: The authors later linked a missense DCLRE1C variant to TCR beta V- and J-gene trimming. A previous analysis found most TCR beta V segments productive roughly 87% or roughly 30% of the time. The number of N-insertions in an Asian-associated ancestry cluster was reportedly below the approximately 700-donor mean in a later analysis. The study carried out a later analysis of TCR beta sequences. It associated around 17,000 of them with specific HLA alleles at a false discovery rate of 0.05.

Amplification used 60 Vbeta primers and 13 Jbeta primers. Measured with immunoSEQ multiplex PCR; TCRdb has only the in-frame clones, and not every one. The sample records some 92,000 clones, around 75% being singletons. Concerning this clone itself: Its antigen is unknown.

The V gene lost 3 bases and the J gene lost 0 bases, with 12 bases spanning the gap. Germline V gene data show CDR1 as GTSNPN and CDR2 as SVGIG (reference sequence). The CDR3 extends over 14 amino acids. This clonotype was obtained from a man aged 18-30 years in good health and CMV-seropositive. This rearrangement joins TRBV30 to TRBJ2-7, with D tentatively TRBD2 (5 bases). The sequenced sample consisted of PBMCs. The CDR3 DNA is TGTGCCTGGAGGGATACGGGAAGCTCCTACGAGCAGTACTTC. Protein: CAWRDTGSSYEQYF.